This T cell receptor (beta chain) was documented in a study of T cells in Graves' hyperthyroidism and ophthalmopathy. Study outcomes and limitations: Separation of ophthalmopathy from stable hyperthyroidism was achieved by a 13 V-J model.

RNA transcripts provided the source from which TCR beta CDR3 regions were amplified. Initially, a first-round RT-PCR of the TCR CDR3 employed the HTBI primer set. TCRdb passed the multiplex PCR reads through MiXCR, listing each CDR3 protein once. This table has over 500,000 distinct CDR3 sequences, about 16% appearing once. About this clonotype: As yet, its antigen is unknown.

Exclusion followed for patients with uncontrolled infection, other autoimmune disease, pregnancy or lactation. Used for diagnoses were clinical symptoms, serum thyroxine and TRAb, thyroid ultrasound and orbital computed tomography. Germline CDR1 reads MDHEN; CDR2 reads SYDVKM. The CDR3 covers 19 residues. Unmatched junction bases numbered 10, after V lost 1 base and J lost 1 base. The gene calls are TRBV28 and TRBJ2-2, with 9 bases matching TRBD1. The clonotype was recovered from a woman aged 25-40 years with Graves' ophthalmopathy. Sequenced: blood. DNA of the CDR3: TGTGCCAGCAGTTTATACGGGACAGGGTTGCCGGGGAACACCGGGGAGCTGTTTTTT. It is translated as CASSLYGTGLPGNTGELFF.